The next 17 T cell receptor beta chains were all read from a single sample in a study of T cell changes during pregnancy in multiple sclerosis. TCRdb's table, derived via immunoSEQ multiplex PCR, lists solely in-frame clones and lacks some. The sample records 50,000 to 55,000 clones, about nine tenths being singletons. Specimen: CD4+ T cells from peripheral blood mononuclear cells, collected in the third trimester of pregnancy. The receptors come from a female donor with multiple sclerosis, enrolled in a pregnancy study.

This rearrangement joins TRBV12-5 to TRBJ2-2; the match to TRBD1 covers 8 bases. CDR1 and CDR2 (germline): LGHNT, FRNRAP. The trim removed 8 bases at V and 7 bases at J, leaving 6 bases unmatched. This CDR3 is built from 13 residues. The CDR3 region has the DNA TGTGCTAGTCGACAGGGGAATAACGGGGAGCTGTTTTTT. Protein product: CASRQGNNGELFF. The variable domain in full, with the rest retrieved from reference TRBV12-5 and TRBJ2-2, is DARVTQTPRHKVTEMGQEVTMRCQPILGHNTVFWYRQTMMQGLELLAYFRNRAPLDDSGMPKDRFSAEMPDATLATLKIQPSEPRDSAVYFCASRQGNNGELFFGEGSRLTVL.

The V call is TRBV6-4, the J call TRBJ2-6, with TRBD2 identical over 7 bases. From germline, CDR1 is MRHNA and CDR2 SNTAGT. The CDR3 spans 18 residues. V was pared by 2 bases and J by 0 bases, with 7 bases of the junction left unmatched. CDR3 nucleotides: TGTGCCAGCAGTGACACGGGGGGATTCTCCTCTGGGGCCAACGTCCTGACTTTC. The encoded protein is CASSDTGGFSSGANVLTF.

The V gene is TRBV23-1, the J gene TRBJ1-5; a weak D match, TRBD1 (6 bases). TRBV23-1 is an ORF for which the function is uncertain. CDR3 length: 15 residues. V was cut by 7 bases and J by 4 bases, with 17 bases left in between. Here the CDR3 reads CASIERDRPNQPQHF. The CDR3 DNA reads TGCGCCAGCATTGAGCGAGACAGGCCAAATCAGCCCCAGCATTTT.

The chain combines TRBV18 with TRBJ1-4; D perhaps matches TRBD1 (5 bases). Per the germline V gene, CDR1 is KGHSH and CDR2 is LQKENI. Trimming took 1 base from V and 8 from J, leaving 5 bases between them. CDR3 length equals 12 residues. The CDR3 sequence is CASSPQGEKLFF. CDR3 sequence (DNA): TGTGCCAGCTCACCACAGGGGGAAAAACTGTTTTTT.

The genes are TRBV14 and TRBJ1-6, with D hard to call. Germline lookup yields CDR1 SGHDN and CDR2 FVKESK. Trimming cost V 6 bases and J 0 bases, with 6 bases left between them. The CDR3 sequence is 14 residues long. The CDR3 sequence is CASSSGSYNSPLHF. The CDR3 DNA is TGTGCCAGCAGTAGCGGCTCCTATAATTCACCCCTCCACTTT.

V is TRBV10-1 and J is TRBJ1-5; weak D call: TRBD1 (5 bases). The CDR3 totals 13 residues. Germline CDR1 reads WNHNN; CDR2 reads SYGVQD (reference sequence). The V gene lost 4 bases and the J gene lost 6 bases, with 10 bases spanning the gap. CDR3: CASSGGGGQPQHF. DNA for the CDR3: TGCGCCAGCAGTGGGGGGGGAGGTCAGCCCCAGCATTTT.

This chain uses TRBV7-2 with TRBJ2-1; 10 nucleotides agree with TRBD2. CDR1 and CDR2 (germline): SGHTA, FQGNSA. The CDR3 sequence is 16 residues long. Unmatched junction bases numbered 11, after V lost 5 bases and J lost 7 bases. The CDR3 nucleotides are TGTGCCAGCAGCCCCCAGCGGGGGGGGCCTTGGAATGAGCAGTTCTTC. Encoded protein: CASSPQRGGPWNEQFF. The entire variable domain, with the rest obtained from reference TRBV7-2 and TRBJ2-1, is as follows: GAGVSQSPSNKVTEKGKDVELRCDPISGHTALYWYRQSLGQGLEFLIYFQGNSAPDKSGLPSDRFSAERTGGSVSTLTIQRTQQEDSAVYLCASSPQRGGPWNEQFFGPGTRLTVL.

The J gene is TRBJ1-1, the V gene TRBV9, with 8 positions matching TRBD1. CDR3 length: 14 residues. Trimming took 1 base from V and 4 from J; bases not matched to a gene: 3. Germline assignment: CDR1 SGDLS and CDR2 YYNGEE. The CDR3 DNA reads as TGTGCCAGCAGCGTACAGGGGGCAAGCACTGAAGCTTTCTTT. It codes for CASSVQGASTEAFF.

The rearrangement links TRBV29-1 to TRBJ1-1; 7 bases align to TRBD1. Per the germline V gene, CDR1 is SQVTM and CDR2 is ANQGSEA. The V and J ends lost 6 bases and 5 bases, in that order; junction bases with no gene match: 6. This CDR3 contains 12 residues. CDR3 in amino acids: CSVLDRVTEAFF. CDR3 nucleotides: TGCAGCGTCCTCGACAGGGTAACTGAAGCTTTCTTT.

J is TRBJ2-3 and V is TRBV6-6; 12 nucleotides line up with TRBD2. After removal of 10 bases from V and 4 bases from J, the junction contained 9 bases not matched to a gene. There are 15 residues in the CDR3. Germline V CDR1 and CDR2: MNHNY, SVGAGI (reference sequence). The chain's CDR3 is CATIRLAGVSDTQYF. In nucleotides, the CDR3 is TGTGCCACCATACGACTAGCGGGGGTTTCAGATACGCAGTATTTT.

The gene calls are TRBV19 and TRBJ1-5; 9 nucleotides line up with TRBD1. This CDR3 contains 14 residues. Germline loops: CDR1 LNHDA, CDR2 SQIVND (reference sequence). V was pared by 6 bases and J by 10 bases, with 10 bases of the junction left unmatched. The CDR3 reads CASREGGQGSPQHF. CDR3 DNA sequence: TGTGCCAGTAGAGAGGGAGGACAGGGGTCCCCCCAGCATTTT. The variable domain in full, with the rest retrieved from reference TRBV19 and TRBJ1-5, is DGGITQSPKYLFRKEGQNVTLSCEQNLNHDAMYWYRQDPGQGLRLIYYSQIVNDFQKGDIAEGYSVSREKKESFPLTVTSAQKNPTAFYLCASREGGQGSPQHFGDGTRLSIL.

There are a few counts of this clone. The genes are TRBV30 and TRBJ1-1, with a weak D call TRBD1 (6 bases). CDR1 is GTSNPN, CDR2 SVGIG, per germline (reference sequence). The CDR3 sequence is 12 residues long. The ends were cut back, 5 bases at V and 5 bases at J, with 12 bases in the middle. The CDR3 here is CAWGGGGTEAFF. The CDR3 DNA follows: TGTGCCTGGGGAGGGGGAGGGACTGAAGCTTTCTTT.

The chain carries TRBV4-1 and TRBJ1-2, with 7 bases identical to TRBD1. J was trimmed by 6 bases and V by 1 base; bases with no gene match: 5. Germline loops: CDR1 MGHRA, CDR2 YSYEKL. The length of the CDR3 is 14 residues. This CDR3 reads CASSQAQGGDGYTF. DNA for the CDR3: TGCGCCAGCAGCCAAGCTCAGGGGGGTGATGGCTACACCTTC.

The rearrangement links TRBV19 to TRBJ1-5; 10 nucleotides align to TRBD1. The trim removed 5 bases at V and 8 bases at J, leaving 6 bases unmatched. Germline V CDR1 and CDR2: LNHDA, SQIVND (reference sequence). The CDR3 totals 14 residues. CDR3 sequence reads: CASSGTGVAEPQHF. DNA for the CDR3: TGTGCCAGTAGTGGGACAGGGGTCGCCGAGCCCCAGCATTTT.

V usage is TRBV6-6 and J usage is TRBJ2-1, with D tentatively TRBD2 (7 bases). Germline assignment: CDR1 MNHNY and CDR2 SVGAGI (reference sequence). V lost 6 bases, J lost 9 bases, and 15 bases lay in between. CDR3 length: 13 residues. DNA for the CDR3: TGTGCCAGCAGCGAAAACGCGGGGGCTGAGCAGTTCTTC. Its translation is CASSENAGAEQFF.

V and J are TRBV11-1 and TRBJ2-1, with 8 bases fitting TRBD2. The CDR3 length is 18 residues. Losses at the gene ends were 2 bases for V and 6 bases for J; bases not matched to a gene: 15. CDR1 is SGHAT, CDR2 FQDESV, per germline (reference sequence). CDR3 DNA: TGTGCCAGCAGCTTATCGGCCGGGAGGGGGAGATGGGGCAATGAGCAGTTCTTC. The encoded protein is CASSLSAGRGRWGNEQFF.

This CDR3 reads CASSALGETQYF. CDR3 DNA: TGTGCCAGCAGCGCACTCGGAGAGACCCAGTACTTC. The chain carries TRBV6-5 and TRBJ2-5; D remains unclear. Germline CDR1 and CDR2: MNHEY and SVGAGI. The CDR3 length is 12 residues. V lost 6 bases and J lost 4, with 9 bases in between.